This TCR beta chain was profiled in a study of T cells after yellow fever vaccination. Each CDR3 protein gets one entry after TCRdb re-called the 5' RACE reads with MiXCR. The table lists a few hundred thousand distinct CDR3 sequences, 9.5% to 15% of them singletons. CDR3 length: 13 residues. The sequence came from a young man who received the YFV17D yellow fever vaccine. The chain carries TRBV21-1 and TRBJ2-3; TRBD1 was called by the table and not checked on the DNA. TRBV21-1 represents a pseudogene. This material consisted of CD4+ T cells sorted from PBMCs, taken 15 days after the yellow fever booster vaccination. The CDR3 coding sequence is TGTGCCCGGGAGCGGGGGCCCACAGATACGCAGTATTTT. Its translation: CARERGPTDTQYF.